This TCR beta chain appears in the sequencing data of a study of cytomegalovirus exposure and HLA in healthy donors. The overall study: Around 77 million unique TCRs from HLA-typed donors made up an early data release.

From germline, CDR1 is MDHEN and CDR2 SYDVKM. The CDR3 totals 14 residues. With 8 bases clipped from V and 5 bases from J, the junction kept 11 bases outside the gene matches. To note about this clone: Its target is not known.

The PCR had 60 Vbeta and 13 Jbeta primers. Data came from immunoSEQ multiplex PCR; TCRdb stores just in-frame clones and leaves some out. The sample records about 160,000 clones, roughly 79% being singletons. Study-wide findings and caveats: A later analysis reportedly identified an Asian-associated ancestry cluster as carrying fewer N-insertions than the 666-donor mean. Most subjects' HLA-A and HLA-B alleles were reportedly predicted from TCR beta sequences. Most TCR sequences were seen very rarely across donors, but some public TCRs occurred in many.

The source is a man aged 18 to 35 in good health and CMV-seropositive. Specimen: PBMCs. The gene calls are TRBV28 and TRBJ2-5; TRBD2 aligns across 7 bases. CDR3 sequence (DNA): TGTGCCAGCGGGGGGGGTCTGGGCCGGGAGACCCAGTACTTC. Its translation: CASGGGLGRETQYF.